This T cell receptor (beta chain) was obtained from a study of blood T cells in healthy people across ages. The CDR3 consists of 15 residues. Germline lookup yields CDR1 MNHNS and CDR2 SASEGT. The V gene lost 2 bases and the J gene lost 6 bases, with 14 bases spanning the gap. Primers used in a second PCR of about 6 to 11 cycles were a sample-barcoded 5' primer and a J-beta primer mix. TCRdb independently ran MiXCR on the 5' RACE reads; one entry per CDR3 protein. The repertoire consists of 1.4 million to 1.5 million distinct CDR3 sequences, with 42% occurring once and the leading ten covering roughly 7.9%. As for this clonotype: Its antigen is unknown.

Whole-study findings and limits: With age, beta diversity per million T cells declined roughly linearly, significantly by 40.

The gene calls are TRBV6-1 and TRBJ1-5; D is unresolved. Sequences were obtained from blood. This sequence was found in a woman younger than 35 in good health. CDR3 DNA sequence: TGTGCCAGCAGTGAACGACCGGATTCGGGTCAGCCCCAGCATTTT. The encoded protein is CASSERPDSGQPQHF.